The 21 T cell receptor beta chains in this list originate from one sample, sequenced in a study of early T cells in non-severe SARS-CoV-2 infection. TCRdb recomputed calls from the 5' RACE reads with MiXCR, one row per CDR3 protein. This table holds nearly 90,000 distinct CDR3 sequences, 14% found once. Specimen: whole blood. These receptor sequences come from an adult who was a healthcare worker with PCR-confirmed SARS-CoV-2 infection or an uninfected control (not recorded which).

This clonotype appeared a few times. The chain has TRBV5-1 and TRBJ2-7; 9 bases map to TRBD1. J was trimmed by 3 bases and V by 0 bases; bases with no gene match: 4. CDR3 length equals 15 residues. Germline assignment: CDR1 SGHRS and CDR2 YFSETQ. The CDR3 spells CASSLGTGGLYEQYF. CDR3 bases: TGCGCCAGCAGCTTGGGAACAGGGGGCCTCTACGAGCAGTACTTC.

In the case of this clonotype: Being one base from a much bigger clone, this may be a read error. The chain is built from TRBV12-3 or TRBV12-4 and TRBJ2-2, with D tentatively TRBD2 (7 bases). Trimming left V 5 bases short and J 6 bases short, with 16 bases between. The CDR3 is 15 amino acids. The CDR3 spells CASSQGRGASGELFF. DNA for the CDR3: TGTGCCAGCAGTCAAGGACGGGGGGCGTCCGGGGAGCTGTTTTTT.

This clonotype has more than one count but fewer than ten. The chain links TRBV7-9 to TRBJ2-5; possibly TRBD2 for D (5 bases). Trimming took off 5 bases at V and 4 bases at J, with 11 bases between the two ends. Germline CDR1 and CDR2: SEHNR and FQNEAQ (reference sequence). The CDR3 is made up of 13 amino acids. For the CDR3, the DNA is TGTGCCAGCAGCGAAGCGGTGATAGAGACCCAGTACTTC. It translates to CASSEAVIETQYF.

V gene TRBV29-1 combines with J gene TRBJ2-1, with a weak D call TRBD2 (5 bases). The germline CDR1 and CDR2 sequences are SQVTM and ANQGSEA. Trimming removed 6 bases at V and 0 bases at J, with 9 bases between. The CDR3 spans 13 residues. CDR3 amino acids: CSVAADSYNEQFF. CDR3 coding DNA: TGCAGCGTCGCAGCGGACTCCTACAATGAGCAGTTCTTC.

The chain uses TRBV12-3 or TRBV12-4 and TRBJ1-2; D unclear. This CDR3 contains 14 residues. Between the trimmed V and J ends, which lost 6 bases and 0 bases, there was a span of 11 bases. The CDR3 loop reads CASSPQWANYGYTF. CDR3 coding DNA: TGTGCCAGCAGCCCCCAATGGGCTAACTATGGCTACACCTTC.

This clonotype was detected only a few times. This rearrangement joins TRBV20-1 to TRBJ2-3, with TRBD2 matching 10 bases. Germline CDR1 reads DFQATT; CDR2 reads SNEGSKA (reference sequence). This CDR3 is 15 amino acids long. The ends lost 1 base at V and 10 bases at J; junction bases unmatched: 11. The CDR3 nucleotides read TGCAGTGCTAGAGGGGAGCGGGAGGGGCCGAATTCGCAGTATTTT. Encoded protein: CSARGEREGPNSQYF.

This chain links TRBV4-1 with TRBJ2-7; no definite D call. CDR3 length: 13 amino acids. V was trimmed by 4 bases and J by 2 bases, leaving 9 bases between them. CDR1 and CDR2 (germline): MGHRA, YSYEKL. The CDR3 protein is CASSRTAAYEQYF. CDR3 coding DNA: TGCGCCAGCAGCCGAACGGCGGCCTACGAGCAGTACTTC.

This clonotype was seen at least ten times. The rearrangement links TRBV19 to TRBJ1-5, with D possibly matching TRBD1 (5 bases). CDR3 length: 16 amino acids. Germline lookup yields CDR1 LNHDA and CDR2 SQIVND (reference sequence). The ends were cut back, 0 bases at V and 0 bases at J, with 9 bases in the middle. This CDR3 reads CASSIDEGNSNQPQHF. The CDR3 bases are TGTGCCAGTAGTATAGATGAGGGGAATAGCAATCAGCCCCAGCATTTT.

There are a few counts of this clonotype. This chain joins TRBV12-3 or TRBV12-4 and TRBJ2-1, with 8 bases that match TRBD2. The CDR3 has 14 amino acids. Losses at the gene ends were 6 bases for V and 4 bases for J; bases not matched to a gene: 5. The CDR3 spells CASSTSGEYNEQFF. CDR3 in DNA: TGTGCCAGCAGCACTAGCGGCGAATACAATGAGCAGTTCTTC.

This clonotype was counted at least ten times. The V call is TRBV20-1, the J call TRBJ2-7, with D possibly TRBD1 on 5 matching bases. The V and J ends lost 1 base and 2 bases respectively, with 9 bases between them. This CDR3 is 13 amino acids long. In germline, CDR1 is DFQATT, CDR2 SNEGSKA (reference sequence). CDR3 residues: CSARVATAYEQYF. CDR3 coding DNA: TGCAGTGCTAGAGTCGCGACAGCCTACGAGCAGTACTTC.

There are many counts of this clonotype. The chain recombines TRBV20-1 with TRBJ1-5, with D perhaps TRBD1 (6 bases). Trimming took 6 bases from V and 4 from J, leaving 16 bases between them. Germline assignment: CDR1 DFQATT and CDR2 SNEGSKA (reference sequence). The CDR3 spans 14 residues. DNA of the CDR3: TGCAGTGCCCGAAGACAGGCTGGGAATCAGCCCCAGCATTTT. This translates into CSARRQAGNQPQHF.

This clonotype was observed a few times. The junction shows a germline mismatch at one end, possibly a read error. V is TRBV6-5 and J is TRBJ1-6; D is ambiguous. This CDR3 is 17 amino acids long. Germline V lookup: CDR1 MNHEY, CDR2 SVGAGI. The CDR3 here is CASSDSWFSSYNSPLHF. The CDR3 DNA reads TGTGCCAGCAGTGACTCTTGGTTTAGCTCCTATAATTCACCCCTCCACTTT.

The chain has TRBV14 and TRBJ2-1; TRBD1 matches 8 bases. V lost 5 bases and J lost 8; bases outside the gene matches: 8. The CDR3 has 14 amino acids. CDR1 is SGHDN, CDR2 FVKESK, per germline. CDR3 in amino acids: CASSFRTGSYEQFF. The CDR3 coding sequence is TGTGCCAGCAGCTTTAGGACAGGGAGCTATGAGCAGTTCTTC.

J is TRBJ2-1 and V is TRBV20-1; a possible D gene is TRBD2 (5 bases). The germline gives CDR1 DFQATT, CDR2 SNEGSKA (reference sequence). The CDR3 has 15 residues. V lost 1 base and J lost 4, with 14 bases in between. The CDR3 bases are TGCAGTGCTAGAGGGCGGACTGAACTTTACAATGAGCAGTTCTTC. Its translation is CSARGRTELYNEQFF.

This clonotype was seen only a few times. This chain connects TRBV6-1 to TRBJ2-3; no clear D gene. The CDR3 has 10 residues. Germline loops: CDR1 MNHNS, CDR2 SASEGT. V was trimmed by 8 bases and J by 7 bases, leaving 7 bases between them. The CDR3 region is CASGINTQYF. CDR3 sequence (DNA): TGTGCCAGCGGAATAAATACGCAGTATTTT.

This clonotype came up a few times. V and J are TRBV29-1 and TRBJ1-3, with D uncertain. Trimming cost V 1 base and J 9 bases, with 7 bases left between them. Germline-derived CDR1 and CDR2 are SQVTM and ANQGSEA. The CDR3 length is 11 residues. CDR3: CSVEVISTIYF. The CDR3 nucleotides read TGCAGCGTTGAAGTAATAAGCACCATATATTTT.

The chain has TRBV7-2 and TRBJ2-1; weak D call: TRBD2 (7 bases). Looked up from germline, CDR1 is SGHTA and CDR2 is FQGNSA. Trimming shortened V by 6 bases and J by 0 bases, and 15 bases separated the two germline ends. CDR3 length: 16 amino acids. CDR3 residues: CASSSLGGASYNEQFF. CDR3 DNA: TGTGCCAGCAGTTCGCTTGGGGGGGCCTCCTACAATGAGCAGTTCTTC.

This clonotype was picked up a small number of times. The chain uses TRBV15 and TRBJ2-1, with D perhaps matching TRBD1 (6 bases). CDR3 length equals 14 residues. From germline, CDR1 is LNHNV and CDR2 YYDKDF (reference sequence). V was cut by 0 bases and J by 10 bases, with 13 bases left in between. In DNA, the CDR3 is TGTGCCACCAGCAGAGATTTGGGGGCACAAGAGCAGTTCTTC. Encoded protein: CATSRDLGAQEQFF.

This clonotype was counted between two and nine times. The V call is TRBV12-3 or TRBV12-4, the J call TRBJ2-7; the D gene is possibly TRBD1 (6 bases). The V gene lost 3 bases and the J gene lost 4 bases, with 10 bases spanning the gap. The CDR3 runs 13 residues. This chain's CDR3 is CASSFTTGYEQYF. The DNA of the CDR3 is TGTGCCAGCAGTTTCACCACAGGGTACGAGCAGTACTTC.

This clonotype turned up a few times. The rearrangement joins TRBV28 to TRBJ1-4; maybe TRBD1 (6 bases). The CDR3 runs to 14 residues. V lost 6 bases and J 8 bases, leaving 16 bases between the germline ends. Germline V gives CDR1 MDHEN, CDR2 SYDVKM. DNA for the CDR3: TGTGCCAGCAGGCCGACAGGCAAGGGCGAAAAACTGTTTTTT. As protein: CASRPTGKGEKLFF.

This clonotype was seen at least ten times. The CDR3 DNA reads TGTGCCAGCAGCTTTAGACTAGCGGGAGCACACGAGCAGTACTTC. Protein product: CASSFRLAGAHEQYF. The rearrangement uses TRBV7-2 and TRBJ2-7, with TRBD2 matching 12 bases. Germline CDR1 reads SGHTA; CDR2 reads FQGNSA. The V gene end was trimmed by 3 bases and the J gene end by 5 bases; junction bases not matched to a gene: 5. The CDR3 runs to 15 residues.